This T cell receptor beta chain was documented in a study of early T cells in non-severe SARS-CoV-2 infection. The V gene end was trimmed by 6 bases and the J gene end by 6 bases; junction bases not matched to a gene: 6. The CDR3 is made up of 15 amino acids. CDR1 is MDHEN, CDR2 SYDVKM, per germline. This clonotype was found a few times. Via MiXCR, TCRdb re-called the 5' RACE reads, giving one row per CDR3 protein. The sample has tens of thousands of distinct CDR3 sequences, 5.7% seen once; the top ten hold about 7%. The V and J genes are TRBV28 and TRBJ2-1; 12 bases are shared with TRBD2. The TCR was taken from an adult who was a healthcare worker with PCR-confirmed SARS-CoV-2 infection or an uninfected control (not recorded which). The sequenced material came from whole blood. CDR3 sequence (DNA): TGTGCCAGCAGCCCTCTAGCGGGAGGGGGCAATGAGCAGTTCTTC. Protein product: CASSPLAGGGNEQFF.